The 32 T cell receptor beta chains given below trace back to one sample, sequenced in a study of memory CD4+ T cells and cytomegalovirus serostatus. The sort gate was single viable CD3+CD4+CD8-CD45RO+ cells for memory CD4+ T cells. This table comes from immunoSEQ multiplex PCR, and its TCRdb copy is limited to in-frame clones, with some not included. The sample holds under 75,000 clones, about three quarters seen once. Input material: memory CD4+ T cells from blood. The receptor set was obtained from an adult in good health and CMV-seronegative. Some clones in this sample may be carry-over from other donors' samples.

The rearrangement joins TRBV5-1 to TRBJ1-1, with D perhaps matching TRBD1 (5 bases). CDR1 is SGHRS, CDR2 YFSETQ, per germline. The CDR3 has 16 residues. The V gene lost 3 bases and the J gene lost 7 bases, with 22 bases spanning the gap. CDR3 sequence (DNA): TGCGCCAGCAGCTCGAGTAACCGGGACGGAACTTTTGAAGCTTTCTTT. This sequence encodes CASSSSNRDGTFEAFF. Full variable domain (outside the CDR3, taken from reference TRBV5-1 and TRBJ1-1): KAGVTQTPRYLIKTRGQQVTLSCSPISGHRSVSWYQQTPGQGLQFLFEYFSETQRNKGNFPGRFSGRQFSNSRSEMNVSTLELGDSALYLCASSSSNRDGTFEAFFGQGTRLTVV.

V usage is TRBV20-1 and J usage is TRBJ2-1; D possibly corresponds to TRBD2 (6 bases). V gave up 5 bases and J gave up 14 bases, with 16 bases separating them. CDR3 length equals 11 residues. Germline CDR1 reads DFQATT; CDR2 reads SNEGSKA (reference sequence). CDR3 nucleotide sequence: TGCAGTGCTGGGGGGTCAACGGGCGAGTTCTTC. It specifies CSAGGSTGEFF.

The chain uses TRBV5-1 and TRBJ2-3, with 7 bases that match TRBD1. The CDR3 length is 15 residues. V was clipped by 1 base and J by 5 bases; unmatched bases: 7. The germline V gene has CDR1 SGHRS and CDR2 YFSETQ. The CDR3 DNA sequence: TGCGCCAGCAGCTTGTTCCGACAGGGTGGAGATACGCAGTATTTT. Translating gives CASSLFRQGGDTQYF.

This chain uses TRBV30 with TRBJ1-1, with 10 bases identical to TRBD1. Unmatched junction bases numbered 5, after V lost 3 bases and J lost 4 bases. The CDR3 extends over 14 amino acids. Germline CDR1 GTSNPN, CDR2 SVGIG (reference sequence). The CDR3 is CAWSRDRGGTEAFF. The CDR3 DNA reads as TGTGCCTGGAGCCGGGACAGGGGAGGCACTGAAGCTTTCTTT.

The chain joins TRBV7-8 to TRBJ2-5, with a weak D call TRBD1 (6 bases). Trimming cost V 5 bases and J 1 base, with 8 bases left between them. Germline V gene sequence: CDR1 SGHVS, CDR2 FQNEAQ. The CDR3 consists of 13 residues. CDR3 sequence reads: CASSQDSQETQYF. The CDR3 DNA is TGTGCCAGCAGCCAGGACAGCCAAGAGACCCAGTACTTC.

The gene calls are TRBV7-8 and TRBJ2-3, with 11 bases matching TRBD2. The length of the CDR3 is 18 residues. V lost 3 bases, J lost 6 bases, and 14 bases stayed unmatched. Per the germline V gene, CDR1 is SGHVS and CDR2 is FQNEAQ. CDR3 sequence: CASSLPSRLAGSYDTQYF. CDR3 in DNA: TGTGCCAGCAGCTTGCCGTCTCGACTAGCGGGATCTTACGATACGCAGTATTTT.

The V call is TRBV5-1, the J call TRBJ1-2; no clear D. Trimming took 0 bases from V and 4 from J, leaving 10 bases between them. CDR3 length equals 14 residues. Germline V CDR1 and CDR2: SGHRS, YFSETQ. CDR3 loop: CASSLDASLYGYTF. CDR3 nucleotide sequence: TGCGCCAGCAGCTTGGATGCCAGCCTCTATGGCTACACCTTC.

V is TRBV6-1 and J is TRBJ2-1; 13 bases align to TRBD2. Germline CDR1 and CDR2: MNHNS and SASEGT. The CDR3 is 15 residues long. The J segment lost 5 bases and the V segment lost 4 bases, leaving 2 bases of the junction unmatched. This CDR3 reads CASSGLAGGDNEQFF. CDR3 sequence (DNA): TGTGCCAGCAGTGGACTAGCGGGGGGCGACAATGAGCAGTTCTTC.

CDR3 residues: CASSFSPGFTDTQYF. The DNA for the CDR3 is TGTGCCAGCAGCTTTTCGCCGGGGTTCACAGATACGCAGTATTTT. The chain employs TRBV7-2 and TRBJ2-3; tentatively, D is TRBD2 (5 bases). The ends were cut back, 3 bases at V and 2 bases at J, with 12 bases in the middle. Germline V lookup: CDR1 SGHTA, CDR2 FQGNSA. The CDR3 covers 15 residues.

V and J are TRBV21-1 and TRBJ1-3. TRBV21-1 is deemed a pseudogene. This CDR3 comprises 14 residues. The chain's CDR3 is CASTKGGSGNTIYF. The CDR3 DNA sequence: TGTGCCAGCACAAAAGGAGGCTCTGGAAACACCATATATTTT.

This chain links TRBV7-2 with TRBJ2-5, with D possibly being TRBD2 (6 bases). This CDR3 has 16 residues. CDR1 and CDR2 from the germline V gene are SGHTA and FQGNSA. The V and J ends lost 5 bases and 5 bases respectively, with 21 bases between them. The CDR3 sequence is CASSLGGTLKRETQYF. CDR3 coding DNA: TGTGCCAGCAGCCTAGGCGGGACCCTAAAGAGGGAGACCCAGTACTTC.

This chain's CDR3 is CASSFDDPAQYF. CDR3 in DNA: TGTGCCAGCAGTTTCGACGACCCTGCGCAGTATTTT. The chain recombines TRBV6-6 with TRBJ2-3; D unresolved. The CDR3 extends over 12 amino acids. V was pared by 4 bases and J by 10 bases, with 12 bases between. Per germline, CDR1 MNHNY and CDR2 SVGAGI (reference sequence).

This clone was counted once. The rearrangement links TRBV7-2 to TRBJ1-3; 8 nucleotides agree with TRBD1. Trimming cost V 1 base and J 2 bases; bases outside gene matches: 4. Germline CDR1 and CDR2: SGHTA and FQGNSA. The CDR3 runs 16 residues. The CDR3, as DNA: TGTGCCAGCAGCTTAGGGACGGACAGGGCTGGAAACACCATATATTTT. As protein: CASSLGTDRAGNTIYF.

J is TRBJ1-4 and V is TRBV28; TRBD1 matches at 7 bases. Germline trimming cut 5 bases from V and 7 bases from J; bases unmatched to any gene: 13. The CDR3 contains 16 residues. Per the germline V gene, CDR1 is MDHEN and CDR2 is SYDVKM. CDR3 coding DNA: TGTGCCAGCAGTCTTTCTTACAGGGGAAGGGGTGAAAAACTGTTTTTT. Translated, it gives CASSLSYRGRGEKLFF.

This clone was found once. The rearrangement uses TRBV5-4 and TRBJ1-2, with D hard to call. Germline V gives CDR1 SGHNT, CDR2 YYREEE (reference sequence). Trimming took 3 bases from V and 6 from J, leaving 21 bases between them. The CDR3 runs 16 residues. CDR3 in DNA: TGTGCCAGCAGCTCAGGAATGGGCCACAGCGAAGATGGCTACACCTTC. Amino acids: CASSSGMGHSEDGYTF.

The chain links TRBV5-1 to TRBJ2-5; 8 bases align to TRBD2. The CDR3 covers 14 residues. V shed 5 bases and J 4 bases; nucleotides not matched to a gene: 7. Germline V gene sequence: CDR1 SGHRS, CDR2 YFSETQ. The CDR3 region is CASSRVAGGETQYF. DNA of the CDR3: TGCGCCAGCAGTAGAGTTGCGGGAGGAGAGACCCAGTACTTC.

The rearrangement joins TRBV25-1 to TRBJ2-2, with D hard to call. The V end was cut by 1 base, the J end by 4 bases, with 7 bases between. CDR3 length: 14 residues. Germline-derived CDR1 and CDR2 are MGHDK and SYGVNS. Written as DNA, the CDR3 is TGTGCCAGCAGTGAATCTTTATTCACCGGGGAGCTGTTTTTT. Translation gives CASSESLFTGELFF.

The chain is built from TRBV6-5 and TRBJ1-2; D unresolved. Trimming cost V 6 bases and J 5 bases, with 7 bases left between them. The CDR3 runs 11 residues. Germline V gives CDR1 MNHEY, CDR2 SVGAGI. CDR3 residues: CASSPEYGYTF. DNA of the CDR3: TGTGCCAGCAGCCCAGAGTATGGCTACACCTTC.

V is TRBV5-1 and J is TRBJ2-3; TRBD2 matches 15 bases. V shed 4 bases and J 3 bases; nucleotides not matched to a gene: 6. The CDR3 length is 17 residues. CDR1 is SGHRS, CDR2 YFSETQ, per germline. This chain's CDR3 is CASSLGTSGRLTDTQYF. The DNA of the CDR3 is TGCGCCAGCAGCCTCGGGACTAGCGGGAGGTTGACAGATACGCAGTATTTT.

The chain combines TRBV7-8 with TRBJ2-5, with 9 bases identical to TRBD1. CDR3 length: 15 residues. Germline lookup yields CDR1 SGHVS and CDR2 FQNEAQ. V was clipped by 3 bases and J by 4 bases; unmatched bases: 6. DNA of the CDR3: TGTGCCAGCAGCTTTAGGGGACAGGGAGGAGAGACCCAGTACTTC. Translated, it gives CASSFRGQGGETQYF.

In its sample, this clone was seen once. This chain links TRBV5-4 with TRBJ1-4; D remains unclear. The CDR3 is 13 amino acids. Germline loops: CDR1 SGHNT, CDR2 YYREEE (reference sequence). The germline V and J ends were trimmed by 4 bases and 10 bases, with 14 bases remaining between them. The CDR3 loop reads CASSPSREGKLFF. CDR3 DNA sequence: TGTGCCAGCAGCCCCTCAAGAGAGGGAAAACTGTTTTTT. Supplemented by reference TRBV5-4 and TRBJ1-4, the full variable domain reads ETGVTQSPTHLIKTRGQQVTLRCSSQSGHNTVSWYQQALGQGPQFIFQYYREEENGRGNFPPRFSGLQFPNYSSELNVNALELDDSALYLCASSPSREGKLFFGSGTQLSVL.

The DNA for the CDR3 is TGTGCCACCAGCAGCCAGGGAAACACTGAAGCTTTCTTT. Amino acid sequence: CATSSQGNTEAFF. The V gene is TRBV15, the J gene TRBJ1-1; maybe TRBD1 (5 bases). From germline, CDR1 is LNHNV and CDR2 YYDKDF (reference sequence). V shed 3 bases and J shed 2 bases, with 7 bases lying between them. The CDR3 contains 13 residues.

The rearrangement links TRBV30 to TRBJ2-7, with TRBD2 matching 9 bases. The CDR3 is 15 amino acids. Germline V gene sequence: CDR1 GTSNPN, CDR2 SVGIG (reference sequence). J lost 3 bases, V lost 5 bases, and 11 bases had no gene match. The CDR3 here is CAWALLAGGNYEQYF. The CDR3 coding sequence is TGTGCCTGGGCTCTCCTTGCGGGGGGGAACTACGAGCAGTACTTC.

The chain recombines TRBV30 with TRBJ2-7, with a tentative D call TRBD1 (6 bases). The germline V gene encodes CDR1 GTSNPN and CDR2 SVGIG (reference sequence). V lost 2 bases and J 2 bases, leaving 19 bases between the germline ends. The length of the CDR3 is 16 residues. In DNA form, the CDR3 reads TGTGCCTGGAGTAAGACCTCCAGGGGAAATCCCTACGAGCAGTACTTC. It translates to CAWSKTSRGNPYEQYF.

The chain carries TRBV11-2 and TRBJ2-5, with a possible D match to TRBD2 (6 bases). Near its end, the DNA agrees better with TRBJ2-7, so the J call may be wrong. This CDR3 contains 14 residues. Per the germline V gene, CDR1 is SGHAT and CDR2 is FQNNGV. CDR3 residues: CASSSLLSGFEQYF. CDR3 bases: TGTGCCAGCAGCTCCCTCCTTAGCGGTTTCGAGCAGTACTTC.

The rearrangement uses TRBV28 and TRBJ1-2; tentative D call: TRBD1 (5 bases). In germline, CDR1 is MDHEN, CDR2 SYDVKM. CDR3 length equals 13 residues. V lost 2 bases, J lost 7 bases, and 11 bases lay in between. The CDR3 coding sequence is TGTGCCAGCAGTTTAGAAGCGGGGCCTGGCTACACCTTC. Protein: CASSLEAGPGYTF.

This chain uses TRBV5-1 with TRBJ2-1; a possible D gene is TRBD2 (6 bases). This CDR3 has 14 residues. Trimming took off 6 bases at V and 7 bases at J, with 17 bases between the two ends. Germline loops: CDR1 SGHRS, CDR2 YFSETQ. For the CDR3, the DNA is TGCGCCAGCATGGGGACGGGGGTTATTAATGAGCAGTTCTTC. The encoded protein is CASMGTGVINEQFF.

The rearrangement uses TRBV5-5 and TRBJ1-2, with TRBD1 as a possible D gene (5 bases). The V gene's germline CDR1 is SGHKS and CDR2 YYEKEE (reference sequence). Trimming removed 2 bases from V and 13 bases from J, with 18 bases in between. CDR3 length: 13 amino acids. CDR3 region: CASSFGNSGASTF. CDR3 nucleotides: TGTGCCAGCAGCTTCGGGAACAGTGGGGCGTCCACCTTC.

This chain connects TRBV7-6 to TRBJ2-7; TRBD1 matches at 7 bases. The CDR3 runs to 15 residues. Germline V CDR1 and CDR2: SGHVS, FNYEAQ. The trim removed 4 bases at V and 3 bases at J, leaving 9 bases unmatched. This chain's CDR3 is CASSSSGTAFYEQYF. The CDR3, as DNA: TGTGCCAGCAGCTCATCCGGGACAGCTTTCTACGAGCAGTACTTC.

The chain combines TRBV10-2 with TRBJ1-5, with D possibly matching TRBD1 (5 bases). Trimming removed 4 bases at V and 6 bases at J, with 16 bases between. The CDR3 loop spans 15 amino acids. Per the germline V gene, CDR1 is WSHSY and CDR2 is SAAADI. The CDR3 DNA sequence: TGCGCCAGCAGTGGGGTTGATCAGGGAAGTCAGCCCCAGCATTTT. Translation: CASSGVDQGSQPQHF.

The rearrangement links TRBV27 to TRBJ2-5; TRBD1 matches at 12 bases. Trimming removed 5 bases from V and 4 bases from J; junction bases left unmatched: 5. This CDR3 has 15 amino acids. Germline-derived CDR1 and CDR2 are MNHEY and SMNVEV (reference sequence). CDR3: CASSRDRGRGETQYF. The CDR3 nucleotides read TGTGCCAGCAGTCGGGACAGGGGGCGCGGAGAGACCCAGTACTTC.

This clone was picked up one time. V gene TRBV5-1 combines with J gene TRBJ2-5, with 8 bases aligning to TRBD2. Trimming removed 3 bases from V and 2 bases from J; junction bases left unmatched: 6. The CDR3 contains 15 residues. The germline V gene encodes CDR1 SGHRS and CDR2 YFSETQ. Here the CDR3 reads CASSWGTGGQETQYF. The CDR3 nucleotides read TGCGCCAGCAGCTGGGGTACGGGGGGGCAAGAGACCCAGTACTTC.